The 12 T cell receptor beta chains below come from one sample, sequenced in a study of T cell changes during pregnancy in multiple sclerosis. Generated by immunoSEQ multiplex PCR, the TCRdb table keeps only in-frame clones and is missing some. The sample includes 60,000 to 65,000 clones, roughly 88% seen only once; the top ten take approximately 2.3%. This specimen consisted of peripheral blood, obtained in the second trimester of pregnancy. The source is a female donor in good health, enrolled as a control in a pregnancy study.

The genes are TRBV28 and TRBJ2-7; tentatively, D is TRBD2 (7 bases). Germline V gene data show CDR1 as MDHEN and CDR2 as SYDVKM. V dropped 6 bases and J dropped 3 bases, with 18 bases sitting between them. The CDR3 runs to 15 residues. The CDR3: CASRRGGARYYEQYF. The CDR3 nucleotides read TGTGCCAGCAGGAGGGGGGGGGCCCGTTACTACGAGCAGTACTTC.

The chain joins TRBV6-6 to TRBJ1-5; D unresolved. The germline V gene has CDR1 MNHNY and CDR2 SVGAGI (reference sequence). The CDR3 contains 13 residues. The V gene lost 6 bases and the J gene lost 5 bases, with 11 bases spanning the gap. CDR3 in amino acids: CASSRTGDQPQHF. The CDR3 nucleotides are TGTGCCAGCAGCCGAACGGGTGATCAGCCCCAGCATTTT.

The chain links TRBV5-1 to TRBJ2-7, with D perhaps matching TRBD1 (6 bases). V was cut by 4 bases and J by 3 bases, with 14 bases left in between. Germline CDR1 is SGHRS and CDR2 is YFSETQ. This CDR3 comprises 14 residues. The CDR3 reads CASSLPTGNYEQYF. The CDR3 DNA sequence: TGCGCCAGCAGCCTCCCGACAGGAAACTACGAGCAGTACTTC.

CDR3 DNA sequence: TGTGCCAGCAGCTTAGTTGGGTGGGGGGAAAGCTCCTACGAGCAGTACTTC. As protein: CASSLVGWGESSYEQYF. This chain links TRBV11-2 with TRBJ2-7; D possibly corresponds to TRBD2 (6 bases). CDR1 and CDR2 from the germline V gene are SGHAT and FQNNGV. V was trimmed by 1 base and J by 0 bases, leaving 16 bases between them. This CDR3 spans 17 amino acids.

The gene calls are TRBV30 and TRBJ1-1; D not resolved. V gave up 5 bases and J gave up 5 bases, with 12 bases separating them. The CDR3 has 12 amino acids. Germline V gene data show CDR1 as GTSNPN and CDR2 as SVGIG (reference sequence). As DNA, the CDR3 is TGTGCCTGGGGATCCTCGGGAACTGAAGCTTTCTTT. Amino acid sequence: CAWGSSGTEAFF.

In nucleotides, the CDR3 is TGTGCCAGTAGTAACCGCGCTGGGGCCAACGTCCTGACTTTC. Translated: CASSNRAGANVLTF. The chain combines TRBV19 with TRBJ2-6; D ambiguous. The CDR3 covers 14 residues. V gave up 4 bases and J gave up 2 bases, with 6 bases separating them. The V gene's germline CDR1 is LNHDA and CDR2 SQIVND (reference sequence).

V usage is TRBV9 and J usage is TRBJ2-7; 8 nucleotides agree with TRBD1. The germline V gene has CDR1 SGDLS and CDR2 YYNGEE. The CDR3 totals 14 residues. The trim removed 2 bases at V and 3 bases at J, leaving 4 bases unmatched. The CDR3, as DNA: TGTGCCAGCAGCGTGTCGGACAGGGACTACGAGCAGTACTTC. Amino acid sequence: CASSVSDRDYEQYF.

V is TRBV15 and J is TRBJ1-4; D unclear. Germline CDR1 reads LNHNV; CDR2 reads YYDKDF (reference sequence). The CDR3 is 15 residues long. The ends were cut back, 3 bases at V and 7 bases at J, with 15 bases in the middle. The CDR3 DNA reads TGTGCCACCAGCAGGAACACCGTTGGCGGTGAAAAACTGTTTTTT. Amino acids: CATSRNTVGGEKLFF.

The rearrangement links TRBV6-5 to TRBJ2-7; the D gene is possibly TRBD2 (5 bases). V lost 0 bases, J lost 4 bases, and 13 bases lay in between. The CDR3 has 15 amino acids. Germline loops: CDR1 MNHEY, CDR2 SVGAGI. The chain's CDR3 is CASSYSDKGGYEQYF. The DNA for the CDR3 is TGTGCCAGCAGTTACTCGGATAAAGGAGGATACGAGCAGTACTTC.

V gene TRBV4-1 combines with J gene TRBJ1-1; 12 nucleotides line up with TRBD1. This CDR3 comprises 16 residues. V lost 3 bases to trimming and J lost 11 bases; unmatched junction nucleotides: 13. Germline values: CDR1 MGHRA, CDR2 YSYEKL. The CDR3 nucleotides are TGCGCCAGCAGCCACAAAACACCGGGACAGGGGGCGCGGGCTTTCTTT. This sequence encodes CASSHKTPGQGARAFF.

This CDR3 reads CASSPTGGTANTGELFF. CDR3 nucleotides: TGTGCCAGCTCACCGACGGGAGGGACAGCGAACACCGGGGAGCTGTTTTTT. This chain uses TRBV18 with TRBJ2-2; possible D gene TRBD2, 8 bases. There are 17 residues in the CDR3. With 3 bases removed from V and 0 bases from J, the gap between germline ends came to 14 bases. CDR1 is KGHSH, CDR2 LQKENI, per germline.

The rearrangement links TRBV11-2 to TRBJ1-6; 7 bases fit TRBD1. Germline values: CDR1 SGHAT, CDR2 FQNNGV. Trimming removed 5 bases from V and 5 bases from J; junction bases left unmatched: 3. This CDR3 region has 14 residues. This CDR3 reads CASSQGTDNSPLHF. In DNA, the CDR3 is TGTGCCAGCAGCCAGGGGACAGATAATTCACCCCTCCACTTT.